This T cell receptor beta chain was identified in a study of identical twins. Study-wide results and caveats: The analysis was cross-sectional rather than longitudinal within donors. Researchers reported weaker excess twin sharing in beta out-of-frame sequences.

V was cut by 2 bases and J by 4 bases, with 8 bases left in between. The germline V gene encodes CDR1 ENHRY and CDR2 SYGVKD. There are 14 residues in the CDR3. As to this clonotype: Its antigen is not known.

Template switching introduced a universal primer site, and the cDNA bore unique molecular identifiers. Via MiXCR, TCRdb re-called the 5' RACE reads, giving one row per CDR3 protein. The sample lists hundreds of thousands of distinct CDR3 sequences, around an eighth occurring once. Healthy Caucasians made up all donors. A further study also used this sample, focusing on yellow fever vaccine responses in identical twins.

The rearrangement links TRBV10-3 to TRBJ2-2, with a weak D call TRBD1 (5 bases). The clonotype originates from a woman aged 18-35 years in good health. The material sequenced was PBMCs. The CDR3 nucleotides are TGTGCCATCAGTGAGAGGGGAAGCACCGGGGAGCTGTTTTTT. Its translation: CAISERGSTGELFF.